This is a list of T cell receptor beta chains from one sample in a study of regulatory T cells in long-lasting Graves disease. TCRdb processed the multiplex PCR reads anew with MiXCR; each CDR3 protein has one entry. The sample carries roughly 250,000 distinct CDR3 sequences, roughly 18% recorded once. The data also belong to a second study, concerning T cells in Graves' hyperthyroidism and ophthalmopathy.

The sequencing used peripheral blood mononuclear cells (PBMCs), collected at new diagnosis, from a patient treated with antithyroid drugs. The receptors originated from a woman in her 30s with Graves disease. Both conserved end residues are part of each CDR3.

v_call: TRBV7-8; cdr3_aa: CASSSPQNTEAFF
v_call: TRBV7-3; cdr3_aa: CASSPGRGGDTQYF
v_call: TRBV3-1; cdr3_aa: CASSTGSPLHF
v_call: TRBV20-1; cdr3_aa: CSARGQGRQYF
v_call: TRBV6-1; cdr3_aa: CASPSRPGPRNTEAFF
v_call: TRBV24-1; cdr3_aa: CATSDLTRDRGTGELFF
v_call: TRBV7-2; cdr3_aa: CASSFGAGAGEVNGYTF
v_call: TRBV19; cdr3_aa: CASSMRTGKNTEAFF
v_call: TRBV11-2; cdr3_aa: CASSLDPGRGNTIYF
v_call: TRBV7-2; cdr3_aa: CASSHADRVNSPLHF
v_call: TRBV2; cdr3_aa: CASSATSRETQYF
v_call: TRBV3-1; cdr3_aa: CASSLTRAGAPYEQYF
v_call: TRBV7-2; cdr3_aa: CASSVGIRLAGASTDTQYF
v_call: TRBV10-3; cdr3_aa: CAISESPLEPNEQFF
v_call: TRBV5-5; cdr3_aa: CASSRWTAGPYEQYF
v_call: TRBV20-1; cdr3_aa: CSASVQGATGEQYF
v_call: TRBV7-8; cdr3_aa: CASSGAAGANVLTF
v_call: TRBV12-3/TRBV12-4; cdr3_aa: CASSSGFGEQYF
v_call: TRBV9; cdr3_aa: CASSLDPTGGPDTQYF
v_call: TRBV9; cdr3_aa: CASSAIPSASGASTDTQYF
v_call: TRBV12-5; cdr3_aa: CASGLVRAGFYEQYF
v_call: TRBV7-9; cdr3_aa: CASSLLSAVVYEAFF
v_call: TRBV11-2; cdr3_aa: CASSLLSGQSGRRGLFF
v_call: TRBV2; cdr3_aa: CASTGGWDQPQHF
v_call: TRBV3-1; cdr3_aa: CASSQSENTIYF
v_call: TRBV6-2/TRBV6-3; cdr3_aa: CASSESGTWDNEQFF
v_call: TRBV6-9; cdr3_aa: CASSYSVGGGQPQHF
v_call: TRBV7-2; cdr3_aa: CASSLGAEAYNEQFF
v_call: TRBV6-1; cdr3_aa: CASSGGSGGAWIGELFF
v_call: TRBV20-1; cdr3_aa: CSAREWQLNTEAFF
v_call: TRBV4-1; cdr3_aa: CASSSLTGNTGELFF
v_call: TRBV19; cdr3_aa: CASRAALSSGYTF
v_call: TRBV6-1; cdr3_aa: CASSPNRDSDYGYTF
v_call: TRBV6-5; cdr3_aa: CASSYSTGLAGGKQFF
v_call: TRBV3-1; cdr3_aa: CASSRTGSRTEAFF
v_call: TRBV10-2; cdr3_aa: CASSESRFGYTF
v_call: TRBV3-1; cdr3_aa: CASSQDYSGPTRESQYF
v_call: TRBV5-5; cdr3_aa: CASSLSGERGYTF
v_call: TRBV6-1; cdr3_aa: CASSANGLVGETQYF
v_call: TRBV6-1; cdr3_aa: CASRRLQGEKLFF
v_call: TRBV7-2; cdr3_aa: CASSLAGGAPSYEQYF
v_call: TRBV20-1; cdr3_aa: CSARDSGTGDRKYF
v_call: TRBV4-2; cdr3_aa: CASSQEGGSLTYEQYF
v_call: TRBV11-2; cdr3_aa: CASSAELAGGRNEQFF
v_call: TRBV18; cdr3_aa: CASSRGARGTRSYEQYF
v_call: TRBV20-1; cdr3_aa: CSARDRDRSGELFF